One sample yielded the 20 T cell receptor beta chains listed below, sequenced in a study of T cell changes during pregnancy in multiple sclerosis. Measured with immunoSEQ multiplex PCR; TCRdb has only the in-frame clones, and not every one. The table includes approximately 42,000 clones, under 90% detected once. This specimen consisted of CD4+ T cells from peripheral blood mononuclear cells, obtained before pregnancy. These receptors were taken from a female donor with multiple sclerosis, enrolled in a pregnancy study.

The chain combines TRBV5-1 with TRBJ2-3; possible D gene TRBD1, 5 bases. CDR1 SGHRS and CDR2 YFSETQ come from the germline V gene. The CDR3 has 14 amino acids. The ends were cut back, 0 bases at V and 5 bases at J, with 10 bases in the middle. The CDR3 DNA follows: TGCGCCAGCAGCTTGGCCCCTAGGGGAGATACGCAGTATTTT. It is translated as CASSLAPRGDTQYF.

The rearrangement uses TRBV5-1 and TRBJ2-7; 9 bases fit TRBD2. The CDR3 loop spans 17 amino acids. Germline assignment: CDR1 SGHRS and CDR2 YFSETQ. J lost 3 bases, V lost 0 bases, and 10 bases had no gene match. The CDR3 DNA sequence: TGCGCCAGCAGCTTGGACCCCCCAGCGGGGGGTGTCTACGAGCAGTACTTC. This gives the protein CASSLDPPAGGVYEQYF.

The J gene is TRBJ1-2, the V gene TRBV29-1, with D uncertain. Trimming took off 5 bases at V and 0 bases at J, with 13 bases between the two ends. This CDR3 has 14 residues. Germline V gene data show CDR1 as SQVTM and CDR2 as ANQGSEA. The CDR3 is CSVLFEGTNYGYTF. Here the CDR3 DNA reads TGCAGCGTTCTTTTCGAGGGTACTAACTATGGCTACACCTTC.

This sequence joins TRBV6-5 and TRBJ1-1; perhaps TRBD1 as D (5 bases). The V and J ends lost 2 bases and 1 base respectively, with 14 bases between them. The germline CDR1 and CDR2 sequences are MNHEY and SVGAGI. The CDR3 is made up of 16 amino acids. The CDR3 nucleotides are TGTGCCAGCAGTTACACGCTTTGGGGGGGGAACACTGAAGCTTTCTTT. It translates to CASSYTLWGGNTEAFF.

The chain couples TRBV27 to TRBJ2-5; 8 nucleotides match TRBD1. Germline trimming cut 5 bases from V and 5 bases from J; bases unmatched to any gene: 10. The CDR3 is 15 residues long. The germline CDR1 and CDR2 sequences are MNHEY and SMNVEV (reference sequence). Written as DNA, the CDR3 is TGTGCCAGCAGTCAAAGACAGGGGAGAATGGAGACCCAGTACTTC. Translated: CASSQRQGRMETQYF.

The chain is built from TRBV30 and TRBJ1-1, with D possibly matching TRBD1 (6 bases). Trimming took off 2 bases at V and 2 bases at J, with 24 bases between the two ends. The CDR3 runs 18 residues. CDR1 is GTSNPN and CDR2 is SVGIG in the germline V gene (reference sequence). The CDR3 loop is CAWSLDRSLSITNTEAFF. Written as DNA, the CDR3 is TGTGCCTGGAGTCTTGACAGGTCCCTCAGTATTACCAACACTGAAGCTTTCTTT.

V is TRBV7-2 and J is TRBJ1-2; D gene unclear. The CDR3 runs to 17 residues. Germline lookup yields CDR1 SGHTA and CDR2 FQGNSA. Trimming shortened V by 4 bases and J by 7 bases, and 25 bases separated the two germline ends. Here the CDR3 reads CASSSAVLTTGSRGYTF. CDR3 nucleotide sequence: TGTGCCAGCAGCTCAGCCGTCCTAACTACCGGGAGTCGTGGCTACACCTTC.

This clone is a singleton in its sample. J is TRBJ2-6 and V is TRBV12-1; TRBD1 reflects the table's D call only, with no check against the DNA. TRBV12-1 is deemed a pseudogene. The CDR3 has 18 residues. In DNA, the CDR3 is TGTGCCAGCAGCCTACTGAATGTAGGACAAAGTCGGGCCAACGTCCTGACTTTC. Amino acids: CASSLLNVGQSRANVLTF.

CDR3 DNA: TGTGCCAGCAGCTTGGGGCAGGGTGATTCAAACACTGAAGCTTTCTTT. Encoded protein: CASSLGQGDSNTEAFF. The chain couples TRBV7-9 to TRBJ1-1; possible D gene TRBD1, 5 bases. Trimming cost V 3 bases and J 2 bases, with 16 bases left between them. Germline-derived CDR1 and CDR2 are SEHNR and FQNEAQ (reference sequence). CDR3 size: 16 residues.

The rearrangement joins TRBV6-5 to TRBJ1-2; D is unresolved. The germline CDR1 and CDR2 sequences are MNHEY and SVGAGI. The CDR3 has 13 residues. Trimming shortened V by 4 bases and J by 5 bases, and 11 bases separated the two germline ends. As DNA, the CDR3 is TGTGCCAGCAGTTTAGTCCCTGAGTATGGCTACACCTTC. Protein product: CASSLVPEYGYTF.

This clone has a handful of counts. The V call is TRBV11-2, the J call TRBJ1-5; D is unclear. This CDR3 has 13 amino acids. Germline-derived CDR1 and CDR2 are SGHAT and FQNNGV. The V gene lost 1 base and the J gene lost 3 bases, with 4 bases spanning the gap. The CDR3 DNA sequence: TGTGCCAGCAGCTTAGGGGCCAATCAGCCCCAGCATTTT. Translated, it gives CASSLGANQPQHF.

The chain joins TRBV18 to TRBJ2-7, with 9 bases identical to TRBD1. The trim removed 4 bases at V and 3 bases at J, leaving 4 bases unmatched. This CDR3 is 14 amino acids long. Looked up from germline, CDR1 is KGHSH and CDR2 is LQKENI. CDR3 sequence reads: CASSRDRVSYEQYF. The CDR3 nucleotides read TGTGCCAGCTCACGGGACAGGGTCAGCTACGAGCAGTACTTC.

This clone was counted only a few times. The CDR3 sequence is CASSLKQGDTEAFF. In DNA, the CDR3 is TGTGCCAGCAGCCTGAAACAGGGAGACACTGAAGCTTTCTTT. This sequence joins TRBV4-2 and TRBJ1-1; D is perhaps TRBD1 (6 bases). The CDR3 has 14 residues. Germline CDR1 and CDR2: LGHNA and YNFKEQ. Trimming cost V 4 bases and J 3 bases, with 12 bases left between them.

The chain employs TRBV9 and TRBJ2-3; 7 nucleotides agree with TRBD2. CDR3 length: 17 residues. Germline V gives CDR1 SGDLS, CDR2 YYNGEE. V lost 4 bases to trimming and J lost 1 base; unmatched junction nucleotides: 12. The CDR3 coding sequence is TGTGCCAGCAGCCCTCTTCAGGCTAGCGGACGCACAGATACGCAGTATTTT. This encodes CASSPLQASGRTDTQYF.

J is TRBJ1-2 and V is TRBV5-4; 8 nucleotides match TRBD1. In germline, CDR1 is SGHNT, CDR2 YYREEE (reference sequence). The CDR3 is made up of 14 amino acids. The V segment lost 4 bases and the J segment 4 bases; nucleotides outside the gene matches: 6. CDR3 nucleotide sequence: TGTGCCAGCAGCCTCGACAGGGGCTCCTATGGCTACACCTTC. The encoded protein is CASSLDRGSYGYTF.

The chain employs TRBV5-4 and TRBJ2-7, with D maybe TRBD1 (5 bases). This CDR3 comprises 14 residues. The V gene's germline CDR1 is SGHNT and CDR2 YYREEE (reference sequence). V was trimmed by 4 bases and J by 1 base, leaving 12 bases between them. CDR3 nucleotides: TGTGCCAGCAGCCTAGGACAAACTTCCTACGAGCAGTACTTC. Amino acids: CASSLGQTSYEQYF.

The genes are TRBV2 and TRBJ1-2; unclear D gene. CDR3 size: 13 residues. Germline lookup yields CDR1 SNHLY and CDR2 FYNNEI. V lost 5 bases, J lost 4 bases, and 11 bases lay in between. This CDR3 reads CASSNPERYGYTF. In DNA form, the CDR3 reads TGTGCCAGCAGTAACCCTGAGCGCTATGGCTACACCTTC.

The chain employs TRBV7-8 and TRBJ1-1; no firm D call. The V end lost 2 bases, the J end lost 1 base, and 8 bases lay between the germline ends. Germline V lookup: CDR1 SGHVS, CDR2 FQNEAQ. The CDR3 covers 14 residues. CDR3 DNA: TGTGCCAGCAGCTTATCGGTCGGGAACACTGAAGCTTTCTTT. This codes for CASSLSVGNTEAFF.

V usage is TRBV7-9 and J usage is TRBJ2-1; the match to TRBD2 covers 16 bases. Germline V lookup: CDR1 SEHNR, CDR2 FQNEAQ (reference sequence). The CDR3 extends over 16 amino acids. Unmatched junction bases numbered 3, after V lost 5 bases and J lost 5 bases. CDR3 region: CASSVGTSGGDNEQFF. The CDR3 bases are TGTGCCAGCAGCGTTGGGACTAGCGGGGGGGACAATGAGCAGTTCTTC.

The CDR3 bases are TGTGCCAGCAGCTTCGGGACTAGCGGGAAAGAGACCCAGTACTTC. Its protein is CASSFGTSGKETQYF. V gene TRBV9 combines with J gene TRBJ2-5, with 13 nucleotides matching TRBD2. Looked up from germline, CDR1 is SGDLS and CDR2 is YYNGEE. CDR3 length: 15 amino acids. Losses at the gene ends were 4 bases for V and 3 bases for J; bases not matched to a gene: 3.